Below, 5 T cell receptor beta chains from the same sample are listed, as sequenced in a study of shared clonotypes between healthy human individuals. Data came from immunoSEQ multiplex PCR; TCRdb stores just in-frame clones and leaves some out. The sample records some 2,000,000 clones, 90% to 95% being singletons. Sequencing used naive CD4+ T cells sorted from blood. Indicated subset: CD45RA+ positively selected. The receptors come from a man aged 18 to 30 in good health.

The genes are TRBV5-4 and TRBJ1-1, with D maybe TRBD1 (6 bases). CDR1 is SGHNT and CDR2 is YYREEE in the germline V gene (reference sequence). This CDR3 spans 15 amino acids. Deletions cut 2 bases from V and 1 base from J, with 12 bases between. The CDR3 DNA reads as TGTGCCAGCAGCTTACTTACACAGGGGAACACTGAAGCTTTCTTT. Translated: CASSLLTQGNTEAFF. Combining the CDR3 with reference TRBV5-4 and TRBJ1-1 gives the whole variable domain ETGVTQSPTHLIKTRGQQVTLRCSSQSGHNTVSWYQQALGQGPQFIFQYYREEENGRGNFPPRFSGLQFPNYSSELNVNALELDDSALYLCASSLLTQGNTEAFFGQGTRLTVV.

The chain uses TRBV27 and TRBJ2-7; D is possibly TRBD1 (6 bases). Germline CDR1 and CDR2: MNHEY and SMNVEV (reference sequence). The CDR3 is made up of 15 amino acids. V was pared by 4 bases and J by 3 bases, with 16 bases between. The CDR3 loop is CASSWGQGSLYEQYF. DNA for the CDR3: TGTGCCAGCAGTTGGGGTCAGGGGTCGCTCTACGAGCAGTACTTC.

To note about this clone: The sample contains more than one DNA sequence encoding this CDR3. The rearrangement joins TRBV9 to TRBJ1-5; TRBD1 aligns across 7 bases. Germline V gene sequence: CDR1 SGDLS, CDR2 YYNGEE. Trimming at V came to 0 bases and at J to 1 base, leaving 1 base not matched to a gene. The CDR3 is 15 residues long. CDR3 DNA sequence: TGTGCCAGCAGCGTAGCAGGGGGGAGCAATCAGCCCCAGCATTTT. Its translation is CASSVAGGSNQPQHF.

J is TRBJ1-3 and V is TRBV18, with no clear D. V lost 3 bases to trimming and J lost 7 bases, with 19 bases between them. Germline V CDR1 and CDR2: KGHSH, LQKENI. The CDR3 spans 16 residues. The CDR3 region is CASSPPTNSPGNTIYF. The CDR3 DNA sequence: TGTGCCAGCTCACCCCCGACAAATTCTCCGGGGAACACCATATATTTT.

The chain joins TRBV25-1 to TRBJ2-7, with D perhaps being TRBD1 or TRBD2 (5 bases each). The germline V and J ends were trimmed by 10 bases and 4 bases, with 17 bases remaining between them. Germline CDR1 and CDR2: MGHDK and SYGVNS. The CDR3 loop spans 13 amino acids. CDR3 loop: CATSRGELYEQYF. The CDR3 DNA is TGTGCCACTTCGAGGGGCGAGCTTTACGAGCAGTACTTC.